The present TCR beta chain was sequenced within a study of cytomegalovirus exposure and HLA in healthy donors. Study-wide background: Earlier findings included about 120 million unique TCR beta sequences obtained from 170 million or so T cells. Study-wide findings and caveats: About 87% or about 30% of the time was how often most TCR beta V segments were productive, according to an earlier analysis.

About this clone: No antigen is known for it.

The PCR was carried out with 60 Vbeta primers and 13 Jbeta primers. Assay: immunoSEQ multiplex PCR; the TCRdb copy retains only in-frame clones and omits some. Seen here are 90,000 to 150,000 clones, nearly 65% observed once, and the top ten hold less than 12%. The CDR3 has 15 amino acids. V lost 6 bases and J lost 3; bases outside the gene matches: 8. The germline CDR1 and CDR2 sequences are MDHEN and SYDVKM. This sequence originates from a man between 35 and 55 years old in good health and CMV-seropositive. The specimen sequenced was PBMCs. The genes are TRBV28 and TRBJ1-5, with 7 bases identical to TRBD1. The CDR3 nucleotides are TGTGCCAGCAGGACGGGACAGTCAATCAATCAGCCCCAGCATTTT. It yields the protein CASRTGQSINQPQHF.